A single sample gave rise to the 14 T cell receptor beta chains below, sequenced in a study of T-cell memory formation after mild COVID-19. TCRdb redid the calling of the 5' RACE reads with MiXCR, one entry per CDR3 protein. The sample yields around 340,000 distinct CDR3 sequences, 10% to 15% seen once. The sample comprised PBMCs or a T cell subset sorted from them (not recorded which). These receptors were collected from a man aged 18 to 35 who had mild COVID-19 (a few samples of this study predate the infection). Cell type and time point are not known.

The chain has TRBV9 and TRBJ1-6; 7 positions agree with TRBD1. The CDR3 loop spans 15 amino acids. The junction had 0 bases not matched to a gene; V was cut back by 0 bases and J by 3 bases. The germline CDR1 and CDR2 sequences are SGDLS and YYNGEE. The CDR3 loop reads CASSVAGGYNSPLHF. CDR3 sequence (DNA): TGTGCCAGCAGCGTAGCAGGGGGCTATAATTCACCCCTCCACTTT. Full variable domain (outside the CDR3, taken from reference TRBV9 and TRBJ1-6): DSGVTQTPKHLITATGQRVTLRCSPRSGDLSVYWYQQSLDQGLQFLIQYYNGEERAKGNILERFSAQQFPDLHSELNLSSLELGDSALYFCASSVAGGYNSPLHFGNGTRLTVT.

The CDR3 is CASSFNPENYGYTF. Written as DNA, the CDR3 is TGTGCCAGCAGTTTTAATCCGGAAAACTATGGCTACACCTTC. This sequence joins TRBV12-3 or TRBV12-4 and TRBJ1-2; D call uncertain. CDR3 length: 14 residues. Trimming pared 3 bases from V and 2 bases from J, leaving 10 bases between.

This clonotype has a count of ten or more. The chain employs TRBV2 and TRBJ2-3; tentative D call: TRBD1 (5 bases). The CDR3 consists of 17 residues. The germline CDR1 and CDR2 sequences are SNHLY and FYNNEI. Deletions cut 8 bases from V and 2 bases from J, with 23 bases between. The CDR3 here is CASGGFGALTTTDTQYF. CDR3 bases: TGTGCCAGCGGCGGCTTTGGGGCGCTAACTACCACAGATACGCAGTATTTT.

This chain connects TRBV6-2 or TRBV6-3 to TRBJ1-2; 11 positions agree with TRBD1. The CDR3 length is 16 residues. Germline V gene sequence: CDR1 MNHEY, CDR2 SVGEGT. V lost 2 bases and J lost 0; bases outside the gene matches: 2. CDR3 region: CASSYPGQGANYGYTF. CDR3 in DNA: TGTGCCAGCAGTTACCCGGGACAGGGGGCTAACTATGGCTACACCTTC.

This chain joins TRBV4-3 and TRBJ2-2; unclear D gene. Germline assignment: CDR1 LGHNA and CDR2 YSLEER. CDR3 length equals 15 residues. V dropped 0 bases and J dropped 4 bases, with 9 bases sitting between them. The CDR3 loop is CASSQDEVGTGELFF. The CDR3 DNA reads TGCGCCAGCAGCCAAGATGAGGTTGGCACCGGGGAGCTGTTTTTT.

This chain joins TRBV4-3 and TRBJ2-5; D could derive from TRBD1 or TRBD2 (5 bases each). This CDR3 has 15 amino acids. From germline, CDR1 is LGHNA and CDR2 YSLEER. Trimming stripped 0 bases from V and 9 bases from J, with 17 bases between. The CDR3 region has the DNA TGCGCCAGCAGCCAAGATTTGCGAGGGGATGAGGCCCAGTACTTC. It yields the protein CASSQDLRGDEAQYF.

This clonotype was picked up many times. V is TRBV9 and J is TRBJ2-1; TRBD1 is a possible D gene (6 bases). CDR3 length equals 14 residues. CDR1 is SGDLS and CDR2 is YYNGEE in the germline V gene. Trimming took off 0 bases at V and 8 bases at J, with 12 bases between the two ends. The CDR3 spells CASSVAPGVDEQFF. The CDR3 DNA reads as TGTGCCAGCAGCGTAGCCCCAGGGGTGGATGAGCAGTTCTTC.

The chain has TRBV6-2 or TRBV6-3 and TRBJ1-1; D remains unclear. The CDR3 contains 13 residues. Trimming shortened V by 7 bases and J by 3 bases, and 12 bases separated the two germline ends. The V gene's germline CDR1 is MNHEY and CDR2 SVGEGT. The DNA for the CDR3 is TGTGCCAGCATCGCGGGGAGGGACACTGAAGCTTTCTTT. Protein product: CASIAGRDTEAFF.

The gene calls are TRBV12-3 or TRBV12-4 and TRBJ1-1; D not certain. The CDR3 has 13 amino acids. Trimming took 2 bases from V and 2 from J, leaving 6 bases between them. The CDR3 loop is CASSLNGNTEAFF. The CDR3 region has the DNA TGTGCCAGCAGTTTAAATGGAAACACTGAAGCTTTCTTT.

The chain combines TRBV9 with TRBJ2-7; D might be TRBD2 (5 bases). CDR1 is SGDLS, CDR2 YYNGEE, per germline. This CDR3 comprises 13 residues. Trimming left V 4 bases short and J 5 bases short, with 13 bases between. CDR3 sequence reads: CASSPTPGDEQYV. CDR3 DNA sequence: TGTGCCAGCAGCCCAACCCCCGGGGACGAGCAGTACGTC.

This clonotype was seen a handful of times. The chain joins TRBV7-3 to TRBJ2-1; 7 nucleotides align to TRBD2. This CDR3 is built from 16 residues. The V gene's germline CDR1 is SGHTA and CDR2 FQGTGA. V lost 5 bases and J lost 3; bases outside the gene matches: 10. This CDR3 reads CASSESRWGGYNEQFF. The DNA for the CDR3 is TGTGCCAGCAGCGAGTCGAGGTGGGGGGGCTACAATGAGCAGTTCTTC.

This clonotype was seen a few times. CDR3 nucleotides: TGTGCCAGCAGCTTAGGAGGAGGGTCGGCGACTGAAGCTTTCTTT. It encodes CASSLGGGSATEAFF. The chain joins TRBV11-3 to TRBJ1-1; D uncertain. This CDR3 is built from 15 residues. V was pared by 1 base and J by 5 bases, with 14 bases between. Germline CDR1 reads SGHNT; CDR2 reads YENEEA. The variable domain in full, completed from reference TRBV11-3 and TRBJ1-1, reads EAGVVQSPRYKIIEKKQPVAFWCNPISGHNTLYWYLQNLGQGPELLIRYENEEAVDDSQLPKDRFSAERLKGVDSTLKIQPAELGDSAVYLCASSLGGGSATEAFFGQGTRLTVV.

This clonotype was observed a handful of times. The chain recombines TRBV4-3 with TRBJ1-4; D possibly corresponds to TRBD1 (5 bases). Germline CDR1 LGHNA, CDR2 YSLEER. Trimming removed 0 bases at V and 5 bases at J, with 13 bases between. The length of the CDR3 is 16 residues. CDR3 nucleotide sequence: TGCGCCAGCAGCCAAGATAGCGGGGGAGCCAATGAAAAACTGTTTTTT. This codes for CASSQDSGGANEKLFF.

Ten or more counts support this clonotype. The V gene is TRBV3-1, the J gene TRBJ2-4; D call uncertain. The ends were cut back, 5 bases at V and 4 bases at J, with 12 bases in the middle. CDR3 length: 14 residues. Germline CDR1 LGHDT, CDR2 YNNKEL (reference sequence). CDR3 sequence: CASSYSEVKNIQYF. Written as DNA, the CDR3 is TGTGCCAGCAGCTACAGTGAGGTTAAAAACATTCAGTACTTC.